This T cell receptor beta chain derives from a study of blood T cell repertoires in COVID-19. Sequencing used immunoSEQ multiplex PCR; TCRdb keeps in-frame clones, though not all of them. The table records about 350,000 clones, more than 70% of them present only once. This TCR was recovered from a woman aged 55-70 years with COVID-19, enrolled during active disease. The source material was peripheral blood.

The CDR3 DNA sequence: TGTGCCAGCAGTTACTCGCCGGGTAGGGGCAAAAACATTCAGTACTTC. Residues: CASSYSPGRGKNIQYF. This sequence joins TRBV6-5 and TRBJ2-4; a weak D match, TRBD1 (5 bases). CDR3 length: 16 residues. Germline V CDR1 and CDR2: MNHEY, SVGAGI. Trimming shortened V by 0 bases and J by 3 bases, and 12 bases separated the two germline ends.